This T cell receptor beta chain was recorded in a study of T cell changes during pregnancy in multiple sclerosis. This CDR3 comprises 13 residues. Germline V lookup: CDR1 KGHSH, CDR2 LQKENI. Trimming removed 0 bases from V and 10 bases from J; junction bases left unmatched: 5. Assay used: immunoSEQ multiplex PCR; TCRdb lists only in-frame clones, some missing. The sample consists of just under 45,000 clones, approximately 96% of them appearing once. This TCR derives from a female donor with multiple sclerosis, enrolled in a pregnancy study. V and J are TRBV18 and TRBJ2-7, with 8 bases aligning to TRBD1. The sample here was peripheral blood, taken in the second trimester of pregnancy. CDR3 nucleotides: TGTGCCAGCTCACCACCGTCAGGGGGCAGACAGTACTTC. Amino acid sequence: CASSPPSGGRQYF.